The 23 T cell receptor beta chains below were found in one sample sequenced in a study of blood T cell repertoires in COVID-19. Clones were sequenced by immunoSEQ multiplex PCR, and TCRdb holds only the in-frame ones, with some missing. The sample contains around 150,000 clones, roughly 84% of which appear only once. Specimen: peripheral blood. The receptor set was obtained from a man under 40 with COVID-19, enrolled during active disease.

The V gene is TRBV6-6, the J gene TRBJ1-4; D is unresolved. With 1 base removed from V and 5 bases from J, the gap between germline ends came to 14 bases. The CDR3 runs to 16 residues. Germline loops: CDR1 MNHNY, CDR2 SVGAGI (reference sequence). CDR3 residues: CASSYYKAVQNEKLFF. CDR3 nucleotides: TGTGCCAGCAGTTACTACAAGGCGGTTCAAAATGAAAAACTGTTTTTT.

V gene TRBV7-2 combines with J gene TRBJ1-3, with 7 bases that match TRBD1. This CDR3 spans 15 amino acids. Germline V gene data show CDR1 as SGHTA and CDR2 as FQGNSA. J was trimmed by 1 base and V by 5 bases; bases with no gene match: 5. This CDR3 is CASSERTGSGNTIYF. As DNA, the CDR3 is TGTGCCAGCAGCGAACGGACAGGATCTGGAAACACCATATATTTT.

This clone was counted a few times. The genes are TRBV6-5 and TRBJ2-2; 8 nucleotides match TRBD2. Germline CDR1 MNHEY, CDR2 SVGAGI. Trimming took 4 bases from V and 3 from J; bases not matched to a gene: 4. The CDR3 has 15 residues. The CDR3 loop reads CASSLGLADTGELFF. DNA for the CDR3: TGTGCCAGCAGTTTAGGACTAGCCGACACCGGGGAGCTGTTTTTT.

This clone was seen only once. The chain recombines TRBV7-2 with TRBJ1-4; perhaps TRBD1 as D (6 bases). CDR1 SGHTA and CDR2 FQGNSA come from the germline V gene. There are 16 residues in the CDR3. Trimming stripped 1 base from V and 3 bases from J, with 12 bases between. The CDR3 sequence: CASSLGGGTANEKLFF. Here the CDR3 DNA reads TGTGCCAGCAGCTTAGGGGGGGGCACCGCTAATGAAAAACTGTTTTTT.

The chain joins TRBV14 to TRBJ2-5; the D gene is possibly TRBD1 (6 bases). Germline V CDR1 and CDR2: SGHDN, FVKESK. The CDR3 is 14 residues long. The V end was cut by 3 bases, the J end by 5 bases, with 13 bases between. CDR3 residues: CASSHPDSAETQYF. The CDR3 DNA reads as TGTGCCAGCAGCCACCCGGACAGTGCGGAGACCCAGTACTTC. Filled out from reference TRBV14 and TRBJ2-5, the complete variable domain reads EAGVTQFPSHSVIEKGQTVTLRCDPISGHDNLYWYRRVMGKEIKFLLHFVKESKQDESGMPNNRFLAERTGGTYSTLKVQPAELEDSGVYFCASSHPDSAETQYFGPGTRLLVL.

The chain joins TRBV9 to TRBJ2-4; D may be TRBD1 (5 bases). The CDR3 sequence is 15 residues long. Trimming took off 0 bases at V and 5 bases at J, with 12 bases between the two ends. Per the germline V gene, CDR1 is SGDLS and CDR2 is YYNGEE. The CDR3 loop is CASSVEGFIENIQYF. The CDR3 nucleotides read TGTGCCAGCAGCGTAGAGGGGTTTATCGAAAACATTCAGTACTTC.

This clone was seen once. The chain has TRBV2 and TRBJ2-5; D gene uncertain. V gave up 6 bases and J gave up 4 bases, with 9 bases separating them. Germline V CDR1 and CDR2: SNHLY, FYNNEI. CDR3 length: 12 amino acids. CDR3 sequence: CASRQISETQYF. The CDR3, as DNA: TGTGCCAGCAGACAGATCTCAGAGACCCAGTACTTC.

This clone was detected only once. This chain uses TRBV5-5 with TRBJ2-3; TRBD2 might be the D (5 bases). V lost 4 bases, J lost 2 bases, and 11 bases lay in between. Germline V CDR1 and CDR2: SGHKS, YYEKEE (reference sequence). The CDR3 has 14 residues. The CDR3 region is CASSDSGDTDTQYF. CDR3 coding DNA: TGTGCCAGCAGCGACTCCGGGGACACAGATACGCAGTATTTT. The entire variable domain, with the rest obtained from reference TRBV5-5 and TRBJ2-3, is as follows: DAGVTQSPTHLIKTRGQQVTLRCSPISGHKSVSWYQQVLGQGPQFIFQYYEKEERGRGNFPDRFSARQFPNYSSELNVNALLLGDSALYLCASSDSGDTDTQYFGPGTRLTVL.

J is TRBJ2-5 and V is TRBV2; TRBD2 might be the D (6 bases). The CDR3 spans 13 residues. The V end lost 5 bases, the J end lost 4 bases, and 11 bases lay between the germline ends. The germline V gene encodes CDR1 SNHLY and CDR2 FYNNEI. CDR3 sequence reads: CASSPGAGETQYF. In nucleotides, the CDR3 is TGTGCCAGCAGTCCGGGAGCGGGAGAGACCCAGTACTTC. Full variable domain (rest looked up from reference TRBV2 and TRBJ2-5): EPEVTQTPSHQVTQMGQEVILRCVPISNHLYFYWYRQILGQKVEFLVSFYNNEISEKSEIFDDQFSVERPDGSNFTLKIRSTKLEDSAMYFCASSPGAGETQYFGPGTRLLVL.

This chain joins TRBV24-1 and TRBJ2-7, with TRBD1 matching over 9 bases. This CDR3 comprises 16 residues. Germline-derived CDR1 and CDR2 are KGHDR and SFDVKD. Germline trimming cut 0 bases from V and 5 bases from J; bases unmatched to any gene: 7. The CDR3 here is CATSDLQGTGKDEQYF. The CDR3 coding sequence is TGTGCCACCAGTGATTTGCAGGGGACAGGGAAAGACGAGCAGTACTTC.

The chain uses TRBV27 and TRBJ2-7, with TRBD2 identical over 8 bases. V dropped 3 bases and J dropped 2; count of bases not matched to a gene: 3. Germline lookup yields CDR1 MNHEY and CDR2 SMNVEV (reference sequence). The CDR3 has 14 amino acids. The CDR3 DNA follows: TGTGCCAGCAGTTTGGTAGCGGGGCCCTACGAGCAGTACTTC. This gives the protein CASSLVAGPYEQYF.

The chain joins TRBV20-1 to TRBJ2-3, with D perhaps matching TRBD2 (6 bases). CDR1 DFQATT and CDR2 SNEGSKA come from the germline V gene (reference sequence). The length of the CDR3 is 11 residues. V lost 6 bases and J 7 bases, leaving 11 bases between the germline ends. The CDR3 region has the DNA TGCAGTGCCCCACTAGCAAATACGCAGTATTTT. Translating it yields CSAPLANTQYF.

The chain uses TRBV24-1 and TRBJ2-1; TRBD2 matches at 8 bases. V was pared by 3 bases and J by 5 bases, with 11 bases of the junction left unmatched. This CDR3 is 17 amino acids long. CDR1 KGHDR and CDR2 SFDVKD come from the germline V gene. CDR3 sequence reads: CATSDPQGGGQDNEQFF. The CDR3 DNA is TGTGCCACCAGTGATCCTCAGGGCGGGGGGCAGGACAATGAGCAGTTCTTC.

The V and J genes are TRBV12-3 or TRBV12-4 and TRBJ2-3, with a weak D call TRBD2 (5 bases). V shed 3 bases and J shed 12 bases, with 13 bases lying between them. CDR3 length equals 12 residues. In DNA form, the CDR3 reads TGTGCCAGCAGTTTCGAAGGGAGCGTCCAGTATTTT. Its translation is CASSFEGSVQYF.

CDR3 loop: CASSLFGLAEETQYF. The CDR3, as DNA: TGTGCCAGCAGCTTATTCGGGCTAGCGGAAGAGACCCAGTACTTC. This rearrangement joins TRBV7-3 to TRBJ2-5, with 7 nucleotides matching TRBD2. The CDR3 extends over 15 amino acids. V gave up 2 bases and J gave up 3 bases; unmatched junction bases: 6. Looked up from germline, CDR1 is SGHTA and CDR2 is FQGTGA.

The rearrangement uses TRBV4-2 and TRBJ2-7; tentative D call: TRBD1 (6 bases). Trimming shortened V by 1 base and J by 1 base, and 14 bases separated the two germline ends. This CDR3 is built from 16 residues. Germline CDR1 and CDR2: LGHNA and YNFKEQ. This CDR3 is CASSQADGTSSYEQYF. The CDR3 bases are TGTGCCAGCAGCCAAGCGGACGGGACATCTTCCTACGAGCAGTACTTC.

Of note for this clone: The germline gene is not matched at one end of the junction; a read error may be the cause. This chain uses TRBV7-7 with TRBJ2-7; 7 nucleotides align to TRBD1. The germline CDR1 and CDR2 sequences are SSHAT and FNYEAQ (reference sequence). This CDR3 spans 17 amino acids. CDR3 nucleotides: TGTGCTAGCAGCTTAGAGGCCATAGGGGGCGCTTGGTACGAGCAGTACTTC. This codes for CASSLEAIGGAWYEQYF.

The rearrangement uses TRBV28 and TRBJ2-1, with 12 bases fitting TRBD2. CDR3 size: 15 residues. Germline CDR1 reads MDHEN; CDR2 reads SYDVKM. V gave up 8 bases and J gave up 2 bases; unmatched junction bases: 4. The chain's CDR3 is CASLAGGPAYNEQFF. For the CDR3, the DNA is TGTGCCAGCCTAGCGGGAGGGCCCGCCTACAATGAGCAGTTCTTC.

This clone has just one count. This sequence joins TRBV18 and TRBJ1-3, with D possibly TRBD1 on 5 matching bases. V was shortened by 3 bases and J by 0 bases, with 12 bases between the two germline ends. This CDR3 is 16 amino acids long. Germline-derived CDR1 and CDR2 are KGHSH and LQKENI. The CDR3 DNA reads TGTGCCAGCTCACCGGGACTCCGAAGCTCTGGAAACACCATATATTTT. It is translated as CASSPGLRSSGNTIYF. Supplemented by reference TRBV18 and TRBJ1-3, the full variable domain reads NAGVMQNPRHLVRRRGQEARLRCSPMKGHSHVYWYRQLPEEGLKFMVYLQKENIIDESGMPKERFSAEFPKEGPSILRIQQVVRGDSAAYFCASSPGLRSSGNTIYFGEGSWLTVV.

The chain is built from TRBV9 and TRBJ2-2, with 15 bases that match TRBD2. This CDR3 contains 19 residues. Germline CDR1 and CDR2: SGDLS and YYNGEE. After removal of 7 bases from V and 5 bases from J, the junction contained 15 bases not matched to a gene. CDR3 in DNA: TGTGCCAGCGATGGGAGGGGTACGGGACTAGCGGGAGGTACCGGGGAGCTGTTTTTT. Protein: CASDGRGTGLAGGTGELFF. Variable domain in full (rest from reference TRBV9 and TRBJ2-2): DSGVTQTPKHLITATGQRVTLRCSPRSGDLSVYWYQQSLDQGLQFLIQYYNGEERAKGNILERFSAQQFPDLHSELNLSSLELGDSALYFCASDGRGTGLAGGTGELFFGEGSRLTVL.

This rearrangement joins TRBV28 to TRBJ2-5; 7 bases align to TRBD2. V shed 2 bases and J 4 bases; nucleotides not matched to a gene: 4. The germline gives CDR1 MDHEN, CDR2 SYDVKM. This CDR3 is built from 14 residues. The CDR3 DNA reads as TGTGCCAGCAGTTTAGGGGGGGTAGGAGAGACCCAGTACTTC. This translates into CASSLGGVGETQYF.

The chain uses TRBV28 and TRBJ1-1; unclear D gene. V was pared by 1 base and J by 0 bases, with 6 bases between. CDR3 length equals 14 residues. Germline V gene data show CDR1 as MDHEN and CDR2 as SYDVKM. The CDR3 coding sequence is TGTGCCAGCAGTTTATCCAGATTGAACACTGAAGCTTTCTTT. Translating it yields CASSLSRLNTEAFF.

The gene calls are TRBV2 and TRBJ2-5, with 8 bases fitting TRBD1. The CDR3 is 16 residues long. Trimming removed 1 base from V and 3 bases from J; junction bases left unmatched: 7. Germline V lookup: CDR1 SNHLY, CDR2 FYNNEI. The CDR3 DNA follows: TGTGCCAGCAGTGAAGGCCCTGGGACAGGAGAAGAGACCCAGTACTTC. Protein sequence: CASSEGPGTGEETQYF.